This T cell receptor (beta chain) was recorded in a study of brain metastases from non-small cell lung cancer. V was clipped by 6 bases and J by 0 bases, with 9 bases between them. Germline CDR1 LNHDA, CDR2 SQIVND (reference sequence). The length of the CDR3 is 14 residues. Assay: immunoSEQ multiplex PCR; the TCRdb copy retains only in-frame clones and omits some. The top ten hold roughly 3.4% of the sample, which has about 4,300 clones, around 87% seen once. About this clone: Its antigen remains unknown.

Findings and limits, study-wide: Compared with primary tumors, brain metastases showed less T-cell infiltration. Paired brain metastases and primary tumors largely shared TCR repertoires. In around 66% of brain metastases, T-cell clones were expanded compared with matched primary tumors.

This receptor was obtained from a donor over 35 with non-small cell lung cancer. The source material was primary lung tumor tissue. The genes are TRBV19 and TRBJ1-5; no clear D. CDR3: CASRPTYSNQPQHF. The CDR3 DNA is TGTGCCAGTAGACCGACTTATAGCAATCAGCCCCAGCATTTT.